This passage covers 21 T cell receptor beta chains from one sample sequenced in a study of CD8 T cells in ankylosing spondylitis. TCRdb re-derived calls from the 5' RACE reads in MiXCR, one entry per CDR3 protein. This table has under 450,000 distinct CDR3 sequences, 20% appearing once. Sequenced material: blood, either unsorted or a sorted T cell fraction (not recorded which). The source is a male donor with ankylosing spondylitis or in good health (not recorded which).

The chain uses TRBV5-1 and TRBJ2-3, with TRBD1 as a possible D gene (6 bases). The V end lost 2 bases, the J end lost 1 base, and 11 bases lay between the germline ends. The CDR3 is 15 amino acids. Germline lookup yields CDR1 SGHRS and CDR2 YFSETQ. CDR3 sequence (DNA): TGCGCCAGCAGCTTTTATTCAGGGGGCACAGATACGCAGTATTTT. Its protein is CASSFYSGGTDTQYF.

This clonotype was observed a handful of times. CDR3 sequence (DNA): TGCAGTGCCCCCGTTACCGGGACGTACTACGAGCAGTACTTC. Protein: CSAPVTGTYYEQYF. The V gene is TRBV20-1, the J gene TRBJ2-7; D may correspond to TRBD1 or TRBD2 (5 bases each). Per the germline V gene, CDR1 is DFQATT and CDR2 is SNEGSKA (reference sequence). Trimming shortened V by 6 bases and J by 3 bases, and 18 bases separated the two germline ends. The CDR3 is 14 residues long.

This chain links TRBV11-2 with TRBJ2-7; 7 bases line up with TRBD1. CDR1 and CDR2 from the germline V gene are SGHAT and FQNNGV. The ends lost 5 bases at V and 6 bases at J; junction bases unmatched: 16. The length of the CDR3 is 16 residues. The CDR3 sequence is CASSPPAGTDLPEQYF. Written as DNA, the CDR3 is TGTGCCAGCAGCCCACCCGCCGGGACAGACCTACCCGAGCAGTACTTC.

This sequence joins TRBV6-1 and TRBJ2-3; 11 positions agree with TRBD1. The CDR3 has 15 residues. With V trimmed by 7 bases and J by 6 bases, 9 bases remained unmatched. Per the germline V gene, CDR1 is MNHNS and CDR2 is SASEGT. The CDR3 loop reads CASMTGTGGSDTQYF. CDR3 sequence (DNA): TGTGCCAGCATGACCGGGACAGGGGGGAGTGATACGCAGTATTTT.

This clonotype turned up a few times. The chain uses TRBV10-3 and TRBJ2-7; unclear D gene. V was pared by 2 bases and J by 2 bases, with 7 bases between. The germline V gene has CDR1 ENHRY and CDR2 SYGVKD. This CDR3 is built from 13 residues. The CDR3: CAISEGRPYEQYF. The CDR3, as DNA: TGTGCCATCAGTGAGGGCAGACCCTACGAGCAGTACTTC.

The rearrangement links TRBV2 to TRBJ2-5; D gene uncertain. CDR1 SNHLY and CDR2 FYNNEI come from the germline V gene. The CDR3 totals 15 residues. V was trimmed by 4 bases and J by 2 bases, leaving 14 bases between them. The CDR3 is CASSVGRIGQETQYF. In DNA form, the CDR3 reads TGTGCCAGCAGTGTCGGCAGAATAGGGCAAGAGACCCAGTACTTC.

The V gene is TRBV7-9, the J gene TRBJ2-7; D remains ambiguous. The CDR3 runs 14 residues. V was pared by 8 bases and J by 2 bases, with 16 bases between. Germline CDR1 reads SEHNR; CDR2 reads FQNEAQ (reference sequence). The CDR3 here is CASSYPGNTYEQYF. In DNA, the CDR3 is TGTGCCAGCTCCTATCCGGGCAACACCTACGAGCAGTACTTC.

The CDR3 loop is CASGAGTGVINIQYF. The DNA for the CDR3 is TGTGCCAGCGGGGCCGGGACAGGGGTGATAAACATTCAGTACTTC. The V call is TRBV28, the J call TRBJ2-4, with 10 bases identical to TRBD1. The CDR3 extends over 15 amino acids. The V gene's germline CDR1 is MDHEN and CDR2 SYDVKM. The V gene end was trimmed by 8 bases and the J gene end by 6 bases; junction bases not matched to a gene: 10.

This clonotype was detected only a few times. The rearrangement uses TRBV11-2 and TRBJ1-1; D is undetermined. Germline CDR1 reads SGHAT; CDR2 reads FQNNGV. V was cut by 5 bases and J by 7 bases, with 14 bases left in between. CDR3 size: 13 residues. CDR3 residues: CASSTRQTIEAFF. Here the CDR3 DNA reads TGTGCCAGCAGCACCCGACAAACTATTGAAGCTTTCTTT.

J is TRBJ1-5 and V is TRBV4-1; the D gene is possibly TRBD1 (6 bases). The germline V and J ends were trimmed by 2 bases and 4 bases, with 6 bases remaining between them. The germline CDR1 and CDR2 sequences are MGHRA and YSYEKL. The CDR3 is 13 amino acids. CDR3 nucleotide sequence: TGCGCCAGCAGCCAACAGGGGAATCAGCCCCAGCATTTT. Amino acid sequence: CASSQQGNQPQHF.

This clonotype was detected only a few times. The chain joins TRBV12-3 or TRBV12-4 to TRBJ2-5; D not resolved. This CDR3 is 12 amino acids long. V lost 1 base to trimming and J lost 10 bases, with 10 bases between them. The CDR3 DNA reads as TGTGCCAGCAGTTTAGTTGGTCTAGACCAGTACTTC. Translation: CASSLVGLDQYF.

V is TRBV3-1 and J is TRBJ2-7, with D maybe TRBD2 (5 bases). CDR3 length: 15 amino acids. V was shortened by 1 base and J by 6 bases, with 16 bases between the two germline ends. In germline, CDR1 is LGHDT, CDR2 YNNKEL (reference sequence). For the CDR3, the DNA is TGTGCCAGCAGCCAAGTCGGACTCTCCGGAGCCGAGCAGTACTTC. Translated: CASSQVGLSGAEQYF.

The chain carries TRBV5-1 and TRBJ2-2; 8 bases agree with TRBD1. CDR3 length: 16 amino acids. V lost 4 bases, J lost 1 base, and 6 bases stayed unmatched. CDR1 and CDR2 from the germline V gene are SGHRS and YFSETQ. The CDR3 region has the DNA TGCGCCAGCAGCCCCCGACAGGGGCTGAACACCGGGGAGCTGTTTTTT. Encoded protein: CASSPRQGLNTGELFF.

The chain joins TRBV7-9 to TRBJ2-5, with 7 bases identical to TRBD1. V shed 3 bases and J 2 bases; nucleotides not matched to a gene: 9. The CDR3 is 16 residues long. Germline CDR1 and CDR2: SEHNR and FQNEAQ (reference sequence). DNA of the CDR3: TGTGCCAGCAGCTTTGGTCCGCCGGGACAGCAAGAGACCCAGTACTTC. It specifies CASSFGPPGQQETQYF. Drawing the rest from reference TRBV7-9 and TRBJ2-5, the complete variable domain is DTGVSQNPRHKITKRGQNVTFRCDPISEHNRLYWYRQTLGQGPEFLTYFQNEAQLEKSRLLSDRFSAERPKGSFSTLEIQRTEQGDSAMYLCASSFGPPGQQETQYFGPGTRLLVL.

This clonotype was found a few times. V gene TRBV12-3 or TRBV12-4 combines with J gene TRBJ2-7; maybe TRBD1 (5 bases). This CDR3 contains 12 residues. V was trimmed by 6 bases and J by 3 bases, leaving 9 bases between them. CDR3 bases: TGTGCCAGCAGGATCGACAGCTACGAGCAGTACTTC. Residues: CASRIDSYEQYF.

The rearrangement joins TRBV12-3 or TRBV12-4 to TRBJ2-7; 8 nucleotides line up with TRBD2. The V gene end was trimmed by 3 bases and the J gene end by 6 bases; junction bases not matched to a gene: 4. This CDR3 is built from 13 residues. The CDR3 here is CASSFGLAGEQYF. The CDR3 coding sequence is TGTGCCAGCAGTTTCGGACTAGCCGGCGAGCAGTACTTC.

This clonotype has more than one count but fewer than ten. The genes are TRBV7-6 and TRBJ2-1; 14 bases line up with TRBD2. There are 17 residues in the CDR3. Germline CDR1 reads SGHVS; CDR2 reads FNYEAQ. The J segment lost 8 bases and the V segment lost 2 bases, leaving 8 bases of the junction unmatched. In DNA, the CDR3 is TGTGCCAGCAGCTTATCCCTGACTAGCGGGGGGGAGGATGAGCAGTTCTTC. The encoded protein is CASSLSLTSGGEDEQFF.

The chain has TRBV28 and TRBJ1-2, with 10 bases lining up with TRBD1. Germline trimming cut 3 bases from V and 3 bases from J; bases unmatched to any gene: 10. Germline V gene sequence: CDR1 MDHEN, CDR2 SYDVKM. This CDR3 is 17 amino acids long. The CDR3 spells CASSLGQGQVGDYGYTF. In DNA form, the CDR3 reads TGTGCCAGCAGTTTGGGACAGGGGCAAGTGGGGGACTATGGCTACACCTTC.

The genes are TRBV7-9 and TRBJ2-1, with unresolved D. V dropped 0 bases and J dropped 0 bases, with 12 bases sitting between them. Germline V gene data show CDR1 as SEHNR and CDR2 as FQNEAQ (reference sequence). The CDR3 spans 17 residues. This CDR3 is CASSLAGGLSSYNEQFF. For the CDR3, the DNA is TGTGCCAGCAGCTTAGCTGGCGGCTTGAGCTCCTACAATGAGCAGTTCTTC.

The sample holds a few counts of this clonotype. This chain links TRBV6-5 with TRBJ2-5; D may be TRBD2 (7 bases). V was clipped by 2 bases and J by 4 bases, with 14 bases between them. Germline V CDR1 and CDR2: MNHEY, SVGAGI. This CDR3 spans 15 amino acids. CDR3 in amino acids: CASSYTGGVGETQYF. The CDR3 region has the DNA TGTGCCAGCAGTTACACGGGGGGCGTTGGAGAGACCCAGTACTTC.

The genes are TRBV19 and TRBJ2-1, with TRBD2 identical over 12 bases. V dropped 6 bases and J dropped 8; count of bases not matched to a gene: 14. The CDR3 is made up of 17 amino acids. Looked up from germline, CDR1 is LNHDA and CDR2 is SQIVND (reference sequence). As DNA, the CDR3 is TGTGCCAGTAGAGTCCCCTCTAGCGGGGGGGCCATCGATGAGCAGTTCTTC. The encoded protein is CASRVPSSGGAIDEQFF. The full variable domain, rest sourced from reference TRBV19 and TRBJ2-1, is DGGITQSPKYLFRKEGQNVTLSCEQNLNHDAMYWYRQDPGQGLRLIYYSQIVNDFQKGDIAEGYSVSREKKESFPLTVTSAQKNPTAFYLCASRVPSSGGAIDEQFFGPGTRLTVL.